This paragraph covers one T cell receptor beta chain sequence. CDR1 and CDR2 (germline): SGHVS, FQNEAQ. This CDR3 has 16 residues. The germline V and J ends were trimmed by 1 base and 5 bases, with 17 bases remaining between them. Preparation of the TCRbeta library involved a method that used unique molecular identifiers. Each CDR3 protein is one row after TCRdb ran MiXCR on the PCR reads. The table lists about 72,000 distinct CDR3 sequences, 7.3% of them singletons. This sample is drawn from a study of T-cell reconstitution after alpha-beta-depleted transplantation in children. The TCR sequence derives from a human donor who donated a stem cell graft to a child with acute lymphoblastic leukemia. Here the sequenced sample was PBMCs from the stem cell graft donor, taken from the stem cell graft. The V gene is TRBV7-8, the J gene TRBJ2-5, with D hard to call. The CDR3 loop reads CASSLVPVDGKETQYF. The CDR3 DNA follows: TGTGCCAGCAGCTTAGTACCAGTGGATGGAAAGGAGACCCAGTACTTC.